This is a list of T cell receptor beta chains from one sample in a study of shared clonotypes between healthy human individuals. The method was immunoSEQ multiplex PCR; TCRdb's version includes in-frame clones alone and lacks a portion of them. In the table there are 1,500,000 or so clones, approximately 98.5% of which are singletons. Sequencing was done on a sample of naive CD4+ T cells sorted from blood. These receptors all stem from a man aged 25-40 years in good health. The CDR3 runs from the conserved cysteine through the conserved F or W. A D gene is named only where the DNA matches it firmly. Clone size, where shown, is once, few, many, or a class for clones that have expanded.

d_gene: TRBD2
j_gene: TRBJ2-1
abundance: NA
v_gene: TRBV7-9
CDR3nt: TGTGCCAGCAGCCCACTGGCTAGCGGCTCCTACAATGAGCAGTTCTTC
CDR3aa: CASSPLASGSYNEQFF

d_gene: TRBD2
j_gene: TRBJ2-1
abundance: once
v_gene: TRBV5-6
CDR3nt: TGTGCCAGCAGCTACGGGACTAGCGGGAACCAGTTCTTC
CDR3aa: CASSYGTSGNQFF

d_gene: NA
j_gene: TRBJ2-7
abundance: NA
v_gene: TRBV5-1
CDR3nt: TGCGCCAGCAGCTTGGCGGGGTTATCCTACGAGCAGTACTTC
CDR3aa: CASSLAGLSYEQYF

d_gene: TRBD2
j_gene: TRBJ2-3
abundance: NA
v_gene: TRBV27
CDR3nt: TGTGCCAGCAGTTCCTCCGGGACTAGCGGGAGGGCAAATACGCAGTATTTT
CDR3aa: CASSSSGTSGRANTQYF

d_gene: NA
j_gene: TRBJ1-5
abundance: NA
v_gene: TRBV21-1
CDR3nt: TGTGCCAGCAGCAAAGCTAGCACTCCTGGACAGGGCGGTCAGCCCCAGCATTTT
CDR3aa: CASSKASTPGQGGQPQHF

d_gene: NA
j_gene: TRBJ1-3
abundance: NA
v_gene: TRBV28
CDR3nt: TGTGCCAGCAGCCAACACGGGATCTCTGGAAACACCATATATTTT
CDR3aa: CASSQHGISGNTIYF

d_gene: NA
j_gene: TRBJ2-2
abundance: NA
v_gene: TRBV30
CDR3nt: TGTGCCTGGACCCCCGGACCACCAGGGGAGCTGTTTTTT
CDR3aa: CAWTPGPPGELFF

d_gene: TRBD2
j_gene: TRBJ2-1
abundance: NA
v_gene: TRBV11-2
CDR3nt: TGTGCCAGCAGCTTCTTAGCGGGCTCCTACAATGAGCAGTTCTTC
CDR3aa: CASSFLAGSYNEQFF

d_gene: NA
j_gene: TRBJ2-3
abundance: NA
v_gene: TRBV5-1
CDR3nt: TGCGCCAGCAGCTTGGCTCCGGGGGCCCCCGCAGATACGCAGTATTTT
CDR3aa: CASSLAPGAPADTQYF

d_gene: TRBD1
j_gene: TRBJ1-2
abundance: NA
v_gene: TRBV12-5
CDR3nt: TGTGCTAGTGGTTATGGGACAGGCTTGGACTATGGCTACACCTTC
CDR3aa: CASGYGTGLDYGYTF

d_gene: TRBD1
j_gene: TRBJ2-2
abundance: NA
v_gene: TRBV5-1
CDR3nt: TGCGCCAGCAGCATCGGACAGGTCGGCACCGGGGAGCTGTTTTTT
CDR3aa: CASSIGQVGTGELFF

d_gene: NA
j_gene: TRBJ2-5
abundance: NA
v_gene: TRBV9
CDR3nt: TGTGCCAGCAGCCCTGGGAAGGAGAGGGGGGCAGAGACCCAGTACTTC
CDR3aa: CASSPGKERGAETQYF

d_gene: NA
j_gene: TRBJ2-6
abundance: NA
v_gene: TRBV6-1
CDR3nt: TGTGCCAGCAGTGGACAGGACCCGGGGGGCGTCCTGACTTTC
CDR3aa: CASSGQDPGGVLTF

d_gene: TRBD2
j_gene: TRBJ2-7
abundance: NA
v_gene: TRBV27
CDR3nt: TGTGCCAGCAGAATGACTAGCGGGCCTCACGAGCAGTACTTC
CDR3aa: CASRMTSGPHEQYF

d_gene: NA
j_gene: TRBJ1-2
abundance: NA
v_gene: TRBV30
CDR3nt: TGTGCCTGGAGTGTATTGGCTGGCTACACCTTC
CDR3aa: CAWSVLAGYTF

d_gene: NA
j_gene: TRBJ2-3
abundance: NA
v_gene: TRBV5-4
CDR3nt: TGTGCCAGCAGCTCCCGGAGGAGCCCAGATACGCAGTATTTT
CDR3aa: CASSSRRSPDTQYF

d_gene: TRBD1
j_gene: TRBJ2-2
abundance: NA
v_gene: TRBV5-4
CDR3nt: TGTGCCAGCAGCTCAGGGACAGGGAGAACCACCGGGGAGCTGTTTTTT
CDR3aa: CASSSGTGRTTGELFF

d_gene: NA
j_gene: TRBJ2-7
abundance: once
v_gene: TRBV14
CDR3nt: TGTGCCAGCAGCCAAGGACTTCTTCCAGTCTACGAGCAGTACTTC
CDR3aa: CASSQGLLPVYEQYF

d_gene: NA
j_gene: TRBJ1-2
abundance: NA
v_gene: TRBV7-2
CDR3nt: TGTGCCAGCAGCTTATTGGGGGGGGCCTATGGCTACACCTTC
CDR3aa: CASSLLGGAYGYTF

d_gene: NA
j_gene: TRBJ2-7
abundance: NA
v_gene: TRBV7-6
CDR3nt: TGTGCCAGCAGCTTAGAGGAGGGGGGACCCTACGAGCAGTACTTC
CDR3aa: CASSLEEGGPYEQYF

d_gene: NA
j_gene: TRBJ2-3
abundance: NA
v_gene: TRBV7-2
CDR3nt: TGTGCCAGCAGCCCCCGACTAGACGGACACACAGATACGCAGTATTTT
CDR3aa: CASSPRLDGHTDTQYF

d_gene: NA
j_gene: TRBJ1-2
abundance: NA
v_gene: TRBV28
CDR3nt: TGTGCCAGCAGTTTGAGTGGAAGACGGGGGTTCGGTGTAGGCTACACCTTC
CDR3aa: CASSLSGRRGFGVGYTF